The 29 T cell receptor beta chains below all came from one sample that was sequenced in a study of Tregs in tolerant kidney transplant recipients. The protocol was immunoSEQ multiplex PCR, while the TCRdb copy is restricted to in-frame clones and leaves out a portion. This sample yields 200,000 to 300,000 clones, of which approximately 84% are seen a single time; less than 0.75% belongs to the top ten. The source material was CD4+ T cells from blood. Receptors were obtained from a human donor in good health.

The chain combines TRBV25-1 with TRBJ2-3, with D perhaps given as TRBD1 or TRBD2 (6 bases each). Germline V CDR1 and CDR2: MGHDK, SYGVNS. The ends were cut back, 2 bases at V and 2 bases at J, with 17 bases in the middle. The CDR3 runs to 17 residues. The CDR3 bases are TGTGCCAGCAGTGAACTTACGGGTCGGGGGCCCACAGATACGCAGTATTTT. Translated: CASSELTGRGPTDTQYF.

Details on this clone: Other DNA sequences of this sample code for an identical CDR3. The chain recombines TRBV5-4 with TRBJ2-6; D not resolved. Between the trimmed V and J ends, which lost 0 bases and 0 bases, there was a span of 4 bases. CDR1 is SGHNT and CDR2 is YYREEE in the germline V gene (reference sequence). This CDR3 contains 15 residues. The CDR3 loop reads CASSLELSGANVLTF. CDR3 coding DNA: TGTGCCAGCAGCTTGGAACTCTCTGGGGCCAACGTCCTGACTTTC.

Here the CDR3 DNA reads TGTGCCAGTAGTATGGGGAGCCAGGGAGGGCAGTTCTTC. Translated: CASSMGSQGGQFF. The rearrangement uses TRBV19 and TRBJ2-1, with D perhaps matching TRBD2 (6 bases). Trimming took off 3 bases at V and 12 bases at J, with 15 bases between the two ends. There are 13 residues in the CDR3. Germline V gene data show CDR1 as LNHDA and CDR2 as SQIVND (reference sequence).

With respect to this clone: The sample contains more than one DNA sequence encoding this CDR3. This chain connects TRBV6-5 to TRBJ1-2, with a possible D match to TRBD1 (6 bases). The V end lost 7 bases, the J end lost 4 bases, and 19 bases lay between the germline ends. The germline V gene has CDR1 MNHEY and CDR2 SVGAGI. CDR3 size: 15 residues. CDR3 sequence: CASNPRGGGLYGYTF. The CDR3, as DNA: TGTGCCAGCAACCCTAGGGGAGGGGGGCTCTATGGCTACACCTTC.

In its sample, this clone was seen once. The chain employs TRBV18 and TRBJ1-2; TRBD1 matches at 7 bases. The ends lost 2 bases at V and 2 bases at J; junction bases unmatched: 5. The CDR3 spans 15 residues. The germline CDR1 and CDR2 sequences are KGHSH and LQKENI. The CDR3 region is CASSPFRDRNYGYTF. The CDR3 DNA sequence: TGTGCCAGCTCACCATTCCGGGACAGAAACTATGGCTACACCTTC.

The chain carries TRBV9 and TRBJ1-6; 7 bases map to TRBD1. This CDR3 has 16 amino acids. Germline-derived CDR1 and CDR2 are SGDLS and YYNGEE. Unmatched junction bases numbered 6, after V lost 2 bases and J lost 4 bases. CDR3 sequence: CASSVGGQAYNSPLHF. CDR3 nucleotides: TGTGCCAGCAGCGTGGGAGGACAGGCTTATAATTCACCCCTCCACTTT.

The CDR3 protein is CSAWGSTEAFF. The CDR3 DNA reads TGCAGTGCTTGGGGGAGTACTGAAGCTTTCTTT. The V gene is TRBV20-1, the J gene TRBJ1-1; the D gene is possibly TRBD1 (5 bases). The CDR3 is made up of 11 amino acids. The germline CDR1 and CDR2 sequences are DFQATT and SNEGSKA (reference sequence). With 5 bases removed from V and 5 bases from J, the gap between germline ends came to 9 bases.

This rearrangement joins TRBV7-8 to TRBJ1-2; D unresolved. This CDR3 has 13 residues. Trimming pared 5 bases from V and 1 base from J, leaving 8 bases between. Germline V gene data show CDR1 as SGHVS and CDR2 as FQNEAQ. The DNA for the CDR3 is TGTGCCAGCAGCCAGCAGGTTAACTATGGCTACACCTTC. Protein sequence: CASSQQVNYGYTF.

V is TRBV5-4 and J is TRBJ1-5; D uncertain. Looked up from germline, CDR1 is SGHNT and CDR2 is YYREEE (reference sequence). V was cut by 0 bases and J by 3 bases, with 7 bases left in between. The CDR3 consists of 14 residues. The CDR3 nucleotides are TGTGCCAGCAGCTTGGACGGCCCCAATCAGCCCCAGCATTTT. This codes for CASSLDGPNQPQHF.

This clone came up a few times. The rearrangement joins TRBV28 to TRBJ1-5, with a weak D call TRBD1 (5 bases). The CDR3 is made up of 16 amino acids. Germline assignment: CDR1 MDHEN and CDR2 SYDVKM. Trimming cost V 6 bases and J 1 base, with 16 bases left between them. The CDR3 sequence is CASSPPRQLSNQPQHF. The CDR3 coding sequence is TGTGCCAGCAGCCCGCCTAGACAGTTAAGCAATCAGCCCCAGCATTTT.

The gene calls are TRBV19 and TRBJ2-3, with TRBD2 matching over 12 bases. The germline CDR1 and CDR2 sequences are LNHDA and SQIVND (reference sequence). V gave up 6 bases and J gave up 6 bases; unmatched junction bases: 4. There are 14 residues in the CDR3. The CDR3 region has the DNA TGTGCCAGTAGACGGACTAGCGGGGTCGATACGCAGTATTTT. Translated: CASRRTSGVDTQYF.

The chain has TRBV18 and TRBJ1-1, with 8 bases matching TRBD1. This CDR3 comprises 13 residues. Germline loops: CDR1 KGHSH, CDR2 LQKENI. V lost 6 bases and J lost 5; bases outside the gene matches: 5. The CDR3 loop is CASSQGARTEAFF. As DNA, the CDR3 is TGTGCCAGCTCCCAGGGGGCTAGAACTGAAGCTTTCTTT.

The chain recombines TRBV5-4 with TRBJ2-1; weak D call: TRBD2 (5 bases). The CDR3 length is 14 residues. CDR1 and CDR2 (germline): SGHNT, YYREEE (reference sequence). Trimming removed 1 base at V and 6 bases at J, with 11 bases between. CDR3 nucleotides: TGTGCCAGCAGCTTGTTGCTGGAGGTCAATGAGCAGTTCTTC. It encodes CASSLLLEVNEQFF.

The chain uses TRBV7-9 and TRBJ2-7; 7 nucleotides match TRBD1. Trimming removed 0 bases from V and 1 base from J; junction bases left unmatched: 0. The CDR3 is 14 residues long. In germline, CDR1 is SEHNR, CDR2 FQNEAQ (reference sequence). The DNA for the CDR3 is TGTGCCAGCAGCTTAGCGGGACAGTCCTACGAGCAGTACTTC. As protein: CASSLAGQSYEQYF.

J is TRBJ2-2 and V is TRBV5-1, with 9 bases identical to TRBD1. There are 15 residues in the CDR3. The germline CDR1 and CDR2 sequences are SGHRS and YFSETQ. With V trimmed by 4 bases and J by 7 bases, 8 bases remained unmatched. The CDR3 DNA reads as TGCGCCAGCAGCCCGGGACAGGGAGGTTTCGGGGAGCTGTTTTTT. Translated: CASSPGQGGFGELFF.

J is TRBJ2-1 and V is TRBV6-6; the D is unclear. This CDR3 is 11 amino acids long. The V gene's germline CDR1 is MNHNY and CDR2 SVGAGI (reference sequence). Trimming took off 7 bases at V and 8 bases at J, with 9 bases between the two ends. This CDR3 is CASIRFDEQFF. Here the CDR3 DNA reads TGTGCCAGCATTCGCTTCGATGAGCAGTTCTTC.

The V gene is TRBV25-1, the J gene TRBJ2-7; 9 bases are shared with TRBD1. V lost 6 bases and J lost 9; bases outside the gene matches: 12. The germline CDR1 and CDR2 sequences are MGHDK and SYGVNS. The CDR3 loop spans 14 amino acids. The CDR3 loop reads CASRSPGTGLVQYF. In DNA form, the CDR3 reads TGTGCCAGCAGAAGTCCCGGGACAGGGCTTGTGCAGTACTTC.

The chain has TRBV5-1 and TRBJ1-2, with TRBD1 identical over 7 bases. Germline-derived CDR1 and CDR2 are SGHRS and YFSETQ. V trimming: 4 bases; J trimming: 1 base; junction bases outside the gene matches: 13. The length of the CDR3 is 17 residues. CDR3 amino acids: CASSRTGGTDYNYGYTF. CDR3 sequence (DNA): TGCGCCAGCAGCCGGACTGGAGGGACAGACTATAACTATGGCTACACCTTC.

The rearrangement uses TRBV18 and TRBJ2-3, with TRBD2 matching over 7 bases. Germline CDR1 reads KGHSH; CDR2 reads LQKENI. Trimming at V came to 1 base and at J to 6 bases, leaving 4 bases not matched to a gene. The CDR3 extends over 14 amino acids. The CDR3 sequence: CASSPRGSGDTQYF. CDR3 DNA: TGTGCCAGCTCACCACGGGGTAGCGGGGATACGCAGTATTTT.

CDR3 sequence: CASSFTSGPITDTQYF. CDR3 DNA: TGTGCCAGCAGCTTTACTAGCGGCCCCATCACAGATACGCAGTATTTT. The V gene is TRBV7-2, the J gene TRBJ2-3; TRBD2 aligns across 8 bases. Germline V CDR1 and CDR2: SGHTA, FQGNSA. V lost 3 bases to trimming and J lost 2 bases; unmatched junction nucleotides: 7. The CDR3 loop spans 16 amino acids. Based on the CDR3 plus reference TRBV7-2 and TRBJ2-3, the full variable domain is GAGVSQSPSNKVTEKGKDVELRCDPISGHTALYWYRQSLGQGLEFLIYFQGNSAPDKSGLPSDRFSAERTGGSVSTLTIQRTQQEDSAVYLCASSFTSGPITDTQYFGPGTRLTVL.

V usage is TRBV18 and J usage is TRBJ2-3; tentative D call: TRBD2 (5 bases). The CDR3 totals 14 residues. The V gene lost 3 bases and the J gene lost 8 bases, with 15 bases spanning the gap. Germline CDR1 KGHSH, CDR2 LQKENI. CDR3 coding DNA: TGTGCCAGCTCACCTACGGGAAAGGACGGTACGCAGTATTTT. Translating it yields CASSPTGKDGTQYF.

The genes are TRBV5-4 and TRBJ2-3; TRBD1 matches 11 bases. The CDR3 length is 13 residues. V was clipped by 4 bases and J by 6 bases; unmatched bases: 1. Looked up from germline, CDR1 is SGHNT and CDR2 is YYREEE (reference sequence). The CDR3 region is CASSRDRGDTQYF. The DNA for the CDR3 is TGTGCCAGCAGCAGGGACAGGGGGGATACGCAGTATTTT.

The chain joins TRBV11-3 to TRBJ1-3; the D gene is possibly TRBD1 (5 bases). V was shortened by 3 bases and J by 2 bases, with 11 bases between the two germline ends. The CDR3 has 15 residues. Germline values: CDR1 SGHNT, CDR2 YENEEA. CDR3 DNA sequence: TGTGCCAGCAGCTTGGGGGGTCCGACTGGAAACACCATATATTTT. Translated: CASSLGGPTGNTIYF.

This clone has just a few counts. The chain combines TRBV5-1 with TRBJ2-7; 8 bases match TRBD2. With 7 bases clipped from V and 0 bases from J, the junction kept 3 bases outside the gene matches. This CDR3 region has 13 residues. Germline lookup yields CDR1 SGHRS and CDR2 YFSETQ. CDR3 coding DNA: TGCGCCAGCGGCCGGGGGGGCTCCTACGAGCAGTACTTC. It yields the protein CASGRGGSYEQYF.

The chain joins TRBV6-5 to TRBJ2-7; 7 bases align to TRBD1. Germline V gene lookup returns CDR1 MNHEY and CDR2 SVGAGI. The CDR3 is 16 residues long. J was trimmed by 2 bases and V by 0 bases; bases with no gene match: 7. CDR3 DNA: TGTGCCAGCAGTTACTCGGGACAGCATTTCACCTACGAGCAGTACTTC. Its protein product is CASSYSGQHFTYEQYF.

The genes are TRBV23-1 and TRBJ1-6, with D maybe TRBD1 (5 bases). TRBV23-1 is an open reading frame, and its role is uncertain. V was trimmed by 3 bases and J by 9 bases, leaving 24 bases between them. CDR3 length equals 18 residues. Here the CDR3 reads CASSQPGGTPRSCSPLHF. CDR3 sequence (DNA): TGCGCCAGCAGTCAGCCGGGGGGGACTCCCCGGAGTTGTTCACCCCTCCACTTT.

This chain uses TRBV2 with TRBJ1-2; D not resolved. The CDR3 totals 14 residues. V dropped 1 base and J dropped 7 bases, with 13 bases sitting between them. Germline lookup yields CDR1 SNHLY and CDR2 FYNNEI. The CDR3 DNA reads TGTGCCAGCAGTGAAGAGGTCGTCTCCAGTGGCTACACCTTC. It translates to CASSEEVVSSGYTF.

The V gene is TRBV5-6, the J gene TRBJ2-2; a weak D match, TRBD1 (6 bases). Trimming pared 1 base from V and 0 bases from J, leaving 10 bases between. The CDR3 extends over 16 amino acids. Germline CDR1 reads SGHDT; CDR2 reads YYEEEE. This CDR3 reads CASSLLGASNTGELFF. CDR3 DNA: TGTGCCAGCAGCTTGTTGGGGGCTTCGAACACCGGGGAGCTGTTTTTT. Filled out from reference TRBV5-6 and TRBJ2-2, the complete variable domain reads DAGVTQSPTHLIKTRGQQVTLRCSPKSGHDTVSWYQQALGQGPQFIFQYYEEEERQRGNFPDRFSGHQFPNYSSELNVNALLLGDSALYLCASSLLGASNTGELFFGEGSRLTVL.

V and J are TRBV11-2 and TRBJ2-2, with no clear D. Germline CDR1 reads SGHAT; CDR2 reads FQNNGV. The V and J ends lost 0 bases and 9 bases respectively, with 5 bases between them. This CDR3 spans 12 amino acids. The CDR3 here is CASSLDFRELFF. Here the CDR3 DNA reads TGTGCCAGCAGCTTAGATTTCAGGGAGCTGTTTTTT.